This note documents a single TCR beta chain sequence. No cognate antigen has been identified for it. No much larger clonotype is one base removed from it; base qualities were not supplied. The sample is drawn from a study of T cell responses to AZD1222 COVID-19 vaccine (dated by TCRdb to 2020 to 2022). Regarding the complete study: Because spike-specific TCR depth and breadth did not differ between the two schedules, AZD1222 recipients who got a second dose at roughly 4 weeks were pooled with those who got a second dose at roughly 12 weeks. TCR sequencing covered 233 trial participants: 200 to 210 given two doses of AZD1222 and approximately 26 given two doses of MenACWY control vaccine. Trial participants were enrolled by age into 18-55, 56-69 and 70-plus year subgroups, with around 140, 26 and 57 TCR-sequenced participants respectively. Paper-wide results and their limitations: Reportedly, almost half of the unique spike-specific TCRs recognized epitopes lying outside the regions that are mutated in the B.1.351 and B.1.1.7 variants. No day 14 peak-response samples were available, so repertoires were characterized only after the peak T cell response. The 56-69-year group was small, and its depth increase did not reach significance, likely because of low power. Conclusions about previously exposed vaccinees were limited because only six AZD1222 recipients were SARS-CoV-2 seropositive at baseline. Participants were mostly white British and included more females than males, and it was suggested by the authors that clonal diversity may have been underestimated. A significant rise in spike-specific TCR breadth and depth was observed after two AZD1222 doses relative to day 0 and relative to MenACWY recipients. The vaccine-associated CD4 TCRs covered the entire spike protein, and the dominant responses fell in regions 160-218 and 743-854.

The CDR3 runs 16 residues from the cysteine to the phenylalanine. Only the CDR3 portion is preserved as DNA: 48 bases, with reading frame beginning at the first base. CDR1 and CDR2 (LNHDA, SQIVND) derive from the germline V gene (reference sequence). Trimming at the junction amounts to 5 bases on V and 3 bases on J, and the germline ends lie 17 bases apart. The CDR3 regions of human TCRbeta chains were analyzed by immunosequencing. The authors processed their data as follows. Repertoire TCRs were matched against a reference library of SARS-CoV-2-specific TCRs generated with the MIRA antigen-specificity platform. Breadth was defined as the fraction of unique TCRs that were SARS-CoV-2-associated. Depth was defined as the fraction of total T cells that were SARS-CoV-2-associated. Using the MIRA data, each spike-specific TCR was assigned both to the spike region to which the TCR was reactive and to a CD4 or CD8 class. Log10-transformed breadth and depth values were compared by one-way ANOVA with Sidak's multiple comparisons tests. TCRdb obtained this table from immuneACCESS and retained in-frame rearrangements with V and J assigned. These tables miss some clones; where compared with another copy, unresolved V genes account for less than half of the shortfall, and the remainder is unexplained. Clone size and V and J calls were adopted from that table, with D and trimming inferred from the DNA. This sample gives approximately 190,000 clones in total; 90% to 95% of them show up just once. In total, the top ten clones hold roughly a tenth of the sample.

The time point label corresponds to: baseline before first vaccination. Vaccinee samples came from UK trials COV001 and COV002, including a single-blind randomized controlled phase 2/3 trial of AZD1222 (ChAdOx1 nCoV-19) in healthy adults. For TCRbeta chain sequencing, PBMC samples from trial participants were taken at day 0 and at day 28 after the second dose. The chain was built from TRBV19 and TRBJ1-5, with the D segment identity uncertain. The sequencing here drew on peripheral blood, taken on day 0 of AZD1222 vaccination. The sequence was obtained from an adult in good health. The CDR3 region has the sequence CASSAVVVSNNQPQHF. The DNA sequence is TGTGCCAGTAGTGCAGTGGTCGTCTCTAACAATCAGCCCCAGCATTTT. Reference TRBV19 and TRBJ1-5 proteins supply the regions before and after the CDR3; the full variable domain is: DGGITQSPKYLFRKEGQNVTLSCEQNLNHDAMYWYRQDPGQGLRLIYYSQIVNDFQKGDIAEGYSVSREKKESFPLTVTSAQKNPTAFYLCASSAVVVSNNQPQHFGDGTRLSIL.